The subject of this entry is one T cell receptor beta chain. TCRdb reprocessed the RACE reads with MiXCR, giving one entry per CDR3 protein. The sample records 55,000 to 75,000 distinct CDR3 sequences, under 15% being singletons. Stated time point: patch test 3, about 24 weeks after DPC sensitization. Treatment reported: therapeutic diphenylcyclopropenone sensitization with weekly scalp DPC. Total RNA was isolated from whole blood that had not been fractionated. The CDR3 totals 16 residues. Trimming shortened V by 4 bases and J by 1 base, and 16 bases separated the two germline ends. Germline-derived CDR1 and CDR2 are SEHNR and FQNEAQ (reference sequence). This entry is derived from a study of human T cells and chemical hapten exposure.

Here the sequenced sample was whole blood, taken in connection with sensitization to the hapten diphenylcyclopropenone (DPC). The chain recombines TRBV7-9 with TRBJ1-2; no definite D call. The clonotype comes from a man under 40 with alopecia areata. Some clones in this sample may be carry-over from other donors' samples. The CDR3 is CASSSPIPPDNYGYTF. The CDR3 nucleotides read TGTGCCAGCAGCTCACCGATCCCCCCGGATAACTATGGCTACACCTTC.